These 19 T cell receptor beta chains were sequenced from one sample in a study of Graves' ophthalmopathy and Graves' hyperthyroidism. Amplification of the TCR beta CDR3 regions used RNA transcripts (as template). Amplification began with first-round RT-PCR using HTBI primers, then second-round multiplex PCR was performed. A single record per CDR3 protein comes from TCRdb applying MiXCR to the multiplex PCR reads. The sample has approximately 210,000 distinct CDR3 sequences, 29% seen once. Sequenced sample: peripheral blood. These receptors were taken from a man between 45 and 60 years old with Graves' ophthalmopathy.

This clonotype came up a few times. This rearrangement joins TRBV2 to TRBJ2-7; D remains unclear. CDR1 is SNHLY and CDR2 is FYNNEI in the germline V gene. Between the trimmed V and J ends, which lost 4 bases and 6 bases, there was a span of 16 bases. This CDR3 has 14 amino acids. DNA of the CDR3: TGTGCCAGCAGTGGGGCAGGCGGCGATGGCGAGCAGTACTTC. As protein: CASSGAGGDGEQYF.

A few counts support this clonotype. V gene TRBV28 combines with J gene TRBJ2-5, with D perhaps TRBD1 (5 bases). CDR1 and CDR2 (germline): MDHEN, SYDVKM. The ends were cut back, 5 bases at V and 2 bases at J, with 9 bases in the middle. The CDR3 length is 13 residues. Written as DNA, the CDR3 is TGTGCCAGCAGTAAGACAGTACAAGAGACCCAGTACTTC. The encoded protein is CASSKTVQETQYF.

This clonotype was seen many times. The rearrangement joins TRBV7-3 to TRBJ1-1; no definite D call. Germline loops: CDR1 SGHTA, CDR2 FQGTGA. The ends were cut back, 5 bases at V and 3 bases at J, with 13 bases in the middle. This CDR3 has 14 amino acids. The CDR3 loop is CASSPTWTHTEAFF. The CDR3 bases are TGTGCCAGCAGCCCCACATGGACGCACACTGAAGCTTTCTTT.

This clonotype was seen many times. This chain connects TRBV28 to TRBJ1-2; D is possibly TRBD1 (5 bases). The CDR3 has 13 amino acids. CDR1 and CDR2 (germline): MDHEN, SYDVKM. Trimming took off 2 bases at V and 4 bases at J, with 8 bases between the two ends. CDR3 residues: CASSLTGGYGYTF. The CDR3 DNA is TGTGCCAGCAGTTTAACAGGAGGCTATGGCTACACCTTC.

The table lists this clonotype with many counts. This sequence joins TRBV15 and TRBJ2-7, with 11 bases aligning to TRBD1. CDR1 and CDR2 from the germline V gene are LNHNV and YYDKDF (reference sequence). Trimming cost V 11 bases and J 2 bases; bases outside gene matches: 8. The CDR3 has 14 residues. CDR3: CAAGQGGPTYEQYF. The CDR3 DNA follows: TGTGCCGCGGGACAGGGGGGACCTACCTACGAGCAGTACTTC.

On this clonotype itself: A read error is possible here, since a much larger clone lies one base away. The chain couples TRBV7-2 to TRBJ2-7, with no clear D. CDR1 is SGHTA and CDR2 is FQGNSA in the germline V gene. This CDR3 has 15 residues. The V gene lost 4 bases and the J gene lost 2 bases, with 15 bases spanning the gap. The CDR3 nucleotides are TGTGCCAGCAGCTCGACCTGGCCCCTGACCTACGAGCAGTACTTC. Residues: CASSSTWPLTYEQYF.

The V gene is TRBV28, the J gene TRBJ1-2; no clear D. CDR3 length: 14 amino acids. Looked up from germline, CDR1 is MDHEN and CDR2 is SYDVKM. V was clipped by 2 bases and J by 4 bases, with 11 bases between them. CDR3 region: CASSLVAVGYGYTF. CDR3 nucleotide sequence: TGTGCCAGCAGTTTAGTAGCTGTCGGCTATGGCTACACCTTC.

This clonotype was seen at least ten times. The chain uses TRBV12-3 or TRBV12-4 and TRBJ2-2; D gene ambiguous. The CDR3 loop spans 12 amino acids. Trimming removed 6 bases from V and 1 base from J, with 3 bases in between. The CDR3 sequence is CASRENTGELFF. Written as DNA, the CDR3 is TGTGCCAGCAGGGAGAACACCGGGGAGCTGTTTTTT.

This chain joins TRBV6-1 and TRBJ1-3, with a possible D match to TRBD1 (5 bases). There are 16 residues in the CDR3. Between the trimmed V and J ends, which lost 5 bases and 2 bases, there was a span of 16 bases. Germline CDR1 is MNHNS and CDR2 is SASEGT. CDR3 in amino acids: CASSPRQTFTGNTIYF. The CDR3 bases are TGTGCCAGCAGTCCACGACAGACTTTTACTGGAAACACCATATATTTT.

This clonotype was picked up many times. The CDR3 reads CASSLDWASGTGELFF. The CDR3 bases are TGTGCCAGCAGCTTAGATTGGGCTAGCGGGACCGGGGAGCTGTTTTTT. V is TRBV11-2 and J is TRBJ2-2; 8 nucleotides match TRBD2. V lost 0 bases to trimming and J lost 5 bases; unmatched junction nucleotides: 5. This CDR3 has 16 residues. Germline CDR1 and CDR2: SGHAT and FQNNGV.

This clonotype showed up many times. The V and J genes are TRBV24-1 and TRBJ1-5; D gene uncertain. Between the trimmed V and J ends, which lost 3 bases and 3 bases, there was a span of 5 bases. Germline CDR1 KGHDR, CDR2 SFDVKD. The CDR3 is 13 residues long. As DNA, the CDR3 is TGTGCCACCAGTGATCGACCCAATCAGCCCCAGCATTTT. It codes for CATSDRPNQPQHF.

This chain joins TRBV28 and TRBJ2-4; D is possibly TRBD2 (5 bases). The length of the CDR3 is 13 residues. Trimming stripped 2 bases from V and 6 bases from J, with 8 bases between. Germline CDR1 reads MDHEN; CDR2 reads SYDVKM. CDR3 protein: CASSLAGINIQYF. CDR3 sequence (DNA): TGTGCCAGCAGTTTAGCCGGGATAAACATTCAGTACTTC.

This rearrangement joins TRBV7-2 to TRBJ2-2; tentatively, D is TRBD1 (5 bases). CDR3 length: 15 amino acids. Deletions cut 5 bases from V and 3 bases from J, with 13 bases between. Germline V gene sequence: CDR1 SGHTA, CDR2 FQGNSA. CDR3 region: CASSRQPRDTGELFF. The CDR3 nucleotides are TGTGCCAGCAGCCGACAACCCAGGGACACCGGGGAGCTGTTTTTT.

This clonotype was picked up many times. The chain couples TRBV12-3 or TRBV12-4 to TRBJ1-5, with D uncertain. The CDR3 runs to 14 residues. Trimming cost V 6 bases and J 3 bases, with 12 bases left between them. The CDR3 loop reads CASSPDGYNQPQHF. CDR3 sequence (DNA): TGTGCCAGCAGCCCGGACGGTTACAATCAGCCCCAGCATTTT.

The CDR3 DNA reads as TGTGCCAGCAGCCAAACCGCCGGGCCCCAGTACTTC. This codes for CASSQTAGPQYF. The chain recombines TRBV14 with TRBJ2-5; D not certain. Germline loops: CDR1 SGHDN, CDR2 FVKESK. The CDR3 sequence is 12 residues long. V dropped 2 bases and J dropped 9 bases, with 10 bases sitting between them.

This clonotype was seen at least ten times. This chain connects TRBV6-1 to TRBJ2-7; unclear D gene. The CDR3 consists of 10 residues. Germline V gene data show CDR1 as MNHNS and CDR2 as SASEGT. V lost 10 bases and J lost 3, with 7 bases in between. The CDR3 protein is CAISSYEQYF. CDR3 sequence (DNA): TGTGCCATTAGCAGCTACGAGCAGTACTTC.

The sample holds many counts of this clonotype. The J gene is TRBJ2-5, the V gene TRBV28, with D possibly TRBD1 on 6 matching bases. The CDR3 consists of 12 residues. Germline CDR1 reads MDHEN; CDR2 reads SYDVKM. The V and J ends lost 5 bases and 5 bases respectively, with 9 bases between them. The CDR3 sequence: CASSRTAETQYF. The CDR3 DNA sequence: TGTGCCAGCAGTCGGACAGCGGAGACCCAGTACTTC. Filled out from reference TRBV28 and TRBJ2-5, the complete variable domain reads DVKVTQSSRYLVKRTGEKVFLECVQDMDHENMFWYRQDPGLGLRLIYFSYDVKMKEKGDIPEGYSVSREKKERFSLILESASTNQTSMYLCASSRTAETQYFGPGTRLLVL.

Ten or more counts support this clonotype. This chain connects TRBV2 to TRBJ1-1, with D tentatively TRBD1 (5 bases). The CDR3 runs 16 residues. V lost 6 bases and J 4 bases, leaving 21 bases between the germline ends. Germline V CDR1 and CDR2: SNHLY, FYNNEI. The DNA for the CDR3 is TGTGCCAGCAGACCAATTCCCAGACAGCGAGGCACTGAAGCTTTCTTT. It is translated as CASRPIPRQRGTEAFF.

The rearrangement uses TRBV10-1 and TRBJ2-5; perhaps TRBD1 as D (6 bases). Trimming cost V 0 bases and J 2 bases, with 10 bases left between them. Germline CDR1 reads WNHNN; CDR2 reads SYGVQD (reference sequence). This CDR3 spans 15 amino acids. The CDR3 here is CASSESRGRQETQYF. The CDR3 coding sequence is TGCGCCAGCAGTGAGTCCAGGGGCCGGCAAGAGACCCAGTACTTC.